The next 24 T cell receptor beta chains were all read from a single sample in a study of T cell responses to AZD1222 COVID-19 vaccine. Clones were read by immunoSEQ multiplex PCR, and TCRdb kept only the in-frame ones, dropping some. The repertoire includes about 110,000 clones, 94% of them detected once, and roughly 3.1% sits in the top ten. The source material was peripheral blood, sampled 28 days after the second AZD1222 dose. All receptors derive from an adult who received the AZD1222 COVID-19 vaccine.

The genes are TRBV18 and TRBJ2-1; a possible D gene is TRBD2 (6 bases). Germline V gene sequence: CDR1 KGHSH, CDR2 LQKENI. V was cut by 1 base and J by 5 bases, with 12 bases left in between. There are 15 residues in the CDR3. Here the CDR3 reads CASSPRGSGDNEQFF. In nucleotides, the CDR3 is TGTGCCAGCTCACCACGAGGTAGCGGCGACAATGAGCAGTTCTTC.

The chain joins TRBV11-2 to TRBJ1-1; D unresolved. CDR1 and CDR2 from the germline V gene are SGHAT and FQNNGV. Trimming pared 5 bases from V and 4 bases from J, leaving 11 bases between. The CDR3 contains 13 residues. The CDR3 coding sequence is TGTGCCAGCAGCCTTGGGCCCTTCACTGAAGCTTTCTTT. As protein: CASSLGPFTEAFF.

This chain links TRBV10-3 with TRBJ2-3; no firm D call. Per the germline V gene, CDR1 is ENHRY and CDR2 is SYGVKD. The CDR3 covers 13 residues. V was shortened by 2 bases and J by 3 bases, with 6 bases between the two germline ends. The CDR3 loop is CAISEVVTDTQYF. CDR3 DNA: TGTGCCATCAGTGAGGTAGTGACAGATACGCAGTATTTT.

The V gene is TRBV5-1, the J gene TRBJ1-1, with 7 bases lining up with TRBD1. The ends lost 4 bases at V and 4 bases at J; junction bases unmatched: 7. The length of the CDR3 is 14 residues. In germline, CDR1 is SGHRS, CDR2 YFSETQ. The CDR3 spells CASSTDREGTEAFF. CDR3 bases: TGCGCCAGCAGCACCGACAGGGAGGGCACTGAAGCTTTCTTT.

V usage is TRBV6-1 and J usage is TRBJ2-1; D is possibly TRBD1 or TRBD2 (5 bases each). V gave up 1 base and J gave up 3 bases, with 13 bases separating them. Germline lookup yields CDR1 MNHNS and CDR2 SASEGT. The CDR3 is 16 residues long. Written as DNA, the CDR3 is TGTGCCAGCAGTGAAGGATTCGGGGCTTACTACAATGAGCAGTTCTTC. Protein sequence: CASSEGFGAYYNEQFF.

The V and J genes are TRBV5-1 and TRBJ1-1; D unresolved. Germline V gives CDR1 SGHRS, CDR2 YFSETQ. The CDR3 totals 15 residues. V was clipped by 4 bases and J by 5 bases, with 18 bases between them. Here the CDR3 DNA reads TGCGCCAGCAGCCACCGTGAATTGAGAACGACTGAAGCTTTCTTT. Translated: CASSHRELRTTEAFF.

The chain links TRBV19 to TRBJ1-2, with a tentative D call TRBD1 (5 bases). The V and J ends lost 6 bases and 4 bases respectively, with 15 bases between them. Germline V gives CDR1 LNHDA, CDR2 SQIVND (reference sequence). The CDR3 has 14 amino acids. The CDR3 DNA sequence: TGTGCCAGTAGGAACCCGGGACCAAGCTATGGCTACACCTTC. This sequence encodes CASRNPGPSYGYTF.

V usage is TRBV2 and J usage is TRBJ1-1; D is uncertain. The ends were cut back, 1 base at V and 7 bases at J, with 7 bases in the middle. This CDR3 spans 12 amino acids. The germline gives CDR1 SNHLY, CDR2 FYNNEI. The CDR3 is CASSEGSDEAFF. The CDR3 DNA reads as TGTGCCAGCAGTGAAGGGTCAGATGAAGCTTTCTTT.

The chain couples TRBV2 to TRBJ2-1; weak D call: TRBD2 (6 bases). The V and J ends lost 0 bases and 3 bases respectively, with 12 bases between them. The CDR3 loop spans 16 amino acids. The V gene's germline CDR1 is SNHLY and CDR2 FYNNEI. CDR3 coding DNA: TGTGCCAGCAGTGAAGCTGGGAGCGGGTACTACAATGAGCAGTTCTTC. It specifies CASSEAGSGYYNEQFF.

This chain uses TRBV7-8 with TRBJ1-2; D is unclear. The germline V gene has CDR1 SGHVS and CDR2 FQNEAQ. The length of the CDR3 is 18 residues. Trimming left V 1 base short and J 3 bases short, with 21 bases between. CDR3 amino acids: CASSLGVKKSRRDYGYTF. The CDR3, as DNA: TGTGCCAGCAGCTTAGGTGTGAAGAAGAGCCGGCGGGACTATGGCTACACCTTC. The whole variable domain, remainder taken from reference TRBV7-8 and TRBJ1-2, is GAGVSQSPRYKVAKRGQDVALRCDPISGHVSLFWYQQALGQGPEFLTYFQNEAQLDKSGLPSDRFFAERPEGSVSTLKIQRTQQEDSAVYLCASSLGVKKSRRDYGYTFGSGTRLTVV.

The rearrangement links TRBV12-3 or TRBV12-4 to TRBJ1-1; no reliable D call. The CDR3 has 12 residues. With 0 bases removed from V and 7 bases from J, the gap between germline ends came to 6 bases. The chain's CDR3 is CASSLAAFEAFF. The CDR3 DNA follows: TGTGCCAGCAGTTTAGCCGCATTTGAAGCTTTCTTT.

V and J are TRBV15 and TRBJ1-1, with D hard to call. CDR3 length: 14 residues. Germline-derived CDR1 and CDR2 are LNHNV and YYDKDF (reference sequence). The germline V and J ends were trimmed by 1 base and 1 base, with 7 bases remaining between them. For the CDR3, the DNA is TGTGCCACCAGCAGAGCGTCCGGGAACACTGAAGCTTTCTTT. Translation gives CATSRASGNTEAFF.

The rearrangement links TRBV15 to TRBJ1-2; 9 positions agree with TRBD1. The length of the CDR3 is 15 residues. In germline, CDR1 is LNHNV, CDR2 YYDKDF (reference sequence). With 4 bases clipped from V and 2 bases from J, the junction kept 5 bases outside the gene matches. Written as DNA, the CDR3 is TGTGCCACCAGCACCTGGGACAGGGCGAACTATGGCTACACCTTC. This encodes CATSTWDRANYGYTF.

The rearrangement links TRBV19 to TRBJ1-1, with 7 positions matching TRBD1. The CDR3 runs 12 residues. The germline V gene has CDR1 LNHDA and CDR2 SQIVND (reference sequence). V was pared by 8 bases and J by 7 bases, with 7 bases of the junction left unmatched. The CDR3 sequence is CASCATGNEAFF. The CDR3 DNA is TGTGCCAGTTGCGCGACAGGGAATGAAGCTTTCTTT.

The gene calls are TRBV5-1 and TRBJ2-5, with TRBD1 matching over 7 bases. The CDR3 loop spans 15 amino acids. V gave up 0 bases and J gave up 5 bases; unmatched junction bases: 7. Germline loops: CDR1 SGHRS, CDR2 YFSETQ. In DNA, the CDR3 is TGCGCCAGCAGCTTGGGTACAGGGGAATGGGAGACCCAGTACTTC. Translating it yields CASSLGTGEWETQYF.

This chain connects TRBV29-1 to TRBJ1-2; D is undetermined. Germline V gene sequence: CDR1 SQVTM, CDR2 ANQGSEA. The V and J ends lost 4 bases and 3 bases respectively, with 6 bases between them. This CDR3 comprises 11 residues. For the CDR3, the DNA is TGCAGCGTTGGGACTTACTATGGCTACACCTTC. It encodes CSVGTYYGYTF.

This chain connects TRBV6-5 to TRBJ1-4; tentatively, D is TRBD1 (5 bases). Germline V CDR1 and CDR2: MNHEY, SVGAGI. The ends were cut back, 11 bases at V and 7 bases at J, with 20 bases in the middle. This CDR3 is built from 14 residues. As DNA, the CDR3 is TGTGCCGGGGGGGACGGTAGGATAGGTGAAAAACTGTTTTTT. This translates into CAGGDGRIGEKLFF.

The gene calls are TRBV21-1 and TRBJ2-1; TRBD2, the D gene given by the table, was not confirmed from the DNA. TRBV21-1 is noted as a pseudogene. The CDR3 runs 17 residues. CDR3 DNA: TGTGCCAGCAGCATCCCTATTACTAGCGGGAGGGCAGGAGAGCAGTTCTTC. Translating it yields CASSIPITSGRAGEQFF.

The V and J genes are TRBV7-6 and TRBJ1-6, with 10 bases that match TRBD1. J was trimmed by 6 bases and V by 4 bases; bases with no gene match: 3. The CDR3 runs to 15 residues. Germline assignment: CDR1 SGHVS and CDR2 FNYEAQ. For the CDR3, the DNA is TGTGCCAGCAGCTCGGGACAGGGGAGTAATTCACCCCTCCACTTT. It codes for CASSSGQGSNSPLHF.

CDR3 protein: CATLQGVAGNTIYF. CDR3 in DNA: TGTGCCACCCTTCAGGGGGTGGCGGGAAACACCATATATTTT. The chain recombines TRBV10-3 with TRBJ1-3, with 7 bases matching TRBD1. Germline CDR1 ENHRY, CDR2 SYGVKD. This CDR3 spans 14 amino acids. V shed 10 bases, J shed 4 bases, and the junction held 10 bases outside the gene matches.

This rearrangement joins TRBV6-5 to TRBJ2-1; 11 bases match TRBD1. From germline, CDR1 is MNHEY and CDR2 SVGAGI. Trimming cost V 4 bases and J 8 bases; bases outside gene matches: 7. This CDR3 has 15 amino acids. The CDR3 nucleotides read TGTGCCAGCAGTTTAGTGGGACAGGGGGGTTATGAGCAGTTCTTC. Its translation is CASSLVGQGGYEQFF.

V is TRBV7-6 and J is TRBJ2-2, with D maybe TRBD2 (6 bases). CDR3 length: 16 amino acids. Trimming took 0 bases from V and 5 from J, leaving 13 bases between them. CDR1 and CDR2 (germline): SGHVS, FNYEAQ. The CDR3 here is CASSLALAGLTGELFF. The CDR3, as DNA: TGTGCCAGCAGCTTAGCGCTGGCGGGGTTGACCGGGGAGCTGTTTTTT.

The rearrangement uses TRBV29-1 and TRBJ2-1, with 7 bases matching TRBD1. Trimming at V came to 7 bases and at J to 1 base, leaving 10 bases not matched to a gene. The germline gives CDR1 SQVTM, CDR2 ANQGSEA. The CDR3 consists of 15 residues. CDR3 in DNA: TGCAGCGCCCTACAGGGGCAGGGGTCCTACAATGAGCAGTTCTTC. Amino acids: CSALQGQGSYNEQFF.

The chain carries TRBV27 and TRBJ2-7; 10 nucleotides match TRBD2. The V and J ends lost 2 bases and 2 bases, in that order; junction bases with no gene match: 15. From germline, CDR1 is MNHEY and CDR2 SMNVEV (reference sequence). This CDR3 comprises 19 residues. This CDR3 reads CASSLMGLRTSGGAYEQYF. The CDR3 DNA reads TGTGCCAGCAGTTTAATGGGATTAAGGACTAGCGGAGGGGCCTACGAGCAGTACTTC.